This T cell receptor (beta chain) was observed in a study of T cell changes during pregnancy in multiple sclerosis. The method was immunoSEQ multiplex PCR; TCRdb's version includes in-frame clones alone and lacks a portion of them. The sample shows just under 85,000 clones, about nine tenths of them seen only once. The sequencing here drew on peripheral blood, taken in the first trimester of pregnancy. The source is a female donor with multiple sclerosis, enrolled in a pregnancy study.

This CDR3 reads CATARRLAGSEQFF. The CDR3 nucleotides read TGTGCCACCGCGAGGAGGCTAGCGGGTAGTGAGCAGTTCTTC. This chain uses TRBV6-5 with TRBJ2-1; 8 nucleotides match TRBD2. J was trimmed by 9 bases and V by 10 bases; bases with no gene match: 14. CDR3 length: 14 amino acids. CDR1 is MNHEY, CDR2 SVGAGI, per germline.